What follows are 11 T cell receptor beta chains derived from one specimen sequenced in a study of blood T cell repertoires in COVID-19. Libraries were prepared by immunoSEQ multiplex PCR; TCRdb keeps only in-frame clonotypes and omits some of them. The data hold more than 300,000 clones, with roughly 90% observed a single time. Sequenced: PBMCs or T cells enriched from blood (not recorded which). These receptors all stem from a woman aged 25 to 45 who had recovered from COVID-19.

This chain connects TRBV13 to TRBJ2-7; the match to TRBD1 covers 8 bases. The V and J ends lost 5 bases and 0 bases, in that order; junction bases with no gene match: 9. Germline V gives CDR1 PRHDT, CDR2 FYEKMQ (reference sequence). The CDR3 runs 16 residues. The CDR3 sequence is CASSPPPGQASYEQYF. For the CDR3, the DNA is TGTGCCAGCAGCCCACCCCCGGGACAGGCCTCCTACGAGCAGTACTTC. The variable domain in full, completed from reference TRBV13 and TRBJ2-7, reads AAGVIQSPRHLIKEKRETATLKCYPIPRHDTVYWYQQGPGQDPQFLISFYEKMQSDKGSIPDRFSAQQFSDYHSELNMSSLELGDSALYFCASSPPPGQASYEQYFGPGTRLTVT.

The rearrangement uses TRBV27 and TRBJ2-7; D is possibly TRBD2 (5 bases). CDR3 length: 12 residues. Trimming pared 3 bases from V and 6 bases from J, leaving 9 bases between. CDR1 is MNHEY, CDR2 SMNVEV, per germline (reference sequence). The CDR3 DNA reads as TGTGCCAGCAGTTTCTTTGGGAGCGAGCAGTACTTC. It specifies CASSFFGSEQYF.

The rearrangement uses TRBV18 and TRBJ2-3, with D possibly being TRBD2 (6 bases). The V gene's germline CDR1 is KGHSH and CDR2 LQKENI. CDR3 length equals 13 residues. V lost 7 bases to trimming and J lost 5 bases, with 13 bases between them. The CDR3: CASLTSGLDTQYF. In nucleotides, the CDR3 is TGTGCCAGCTTGACTAGTGGCCTAGATACGCAGTATTTT.

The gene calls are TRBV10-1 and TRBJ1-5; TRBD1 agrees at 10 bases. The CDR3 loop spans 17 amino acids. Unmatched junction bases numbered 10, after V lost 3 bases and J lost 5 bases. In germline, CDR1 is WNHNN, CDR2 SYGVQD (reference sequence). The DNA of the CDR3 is TGCGCCAGCAGTGAACGGTTGCGGACAGGGGGTGATCAGCCCCAGCATTTT. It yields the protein CASSERLRTGGDQPQHF.

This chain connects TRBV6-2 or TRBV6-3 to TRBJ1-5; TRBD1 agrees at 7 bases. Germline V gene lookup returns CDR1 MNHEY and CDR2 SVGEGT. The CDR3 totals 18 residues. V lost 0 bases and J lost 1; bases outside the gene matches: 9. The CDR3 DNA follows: TGTGCCAGCAGTTACTCGATGTGGACAGGATTAAGCAATCAGCCCCAGCATTTT. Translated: CASSYSMWTGLSNQPQHF.

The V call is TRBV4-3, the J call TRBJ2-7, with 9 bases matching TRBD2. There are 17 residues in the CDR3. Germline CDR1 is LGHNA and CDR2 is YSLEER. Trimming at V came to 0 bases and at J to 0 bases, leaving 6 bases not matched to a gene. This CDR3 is CASSQDASGIGSYEQYF. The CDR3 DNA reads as TGCGCCAGCAGCCAAGATGCTAGCGGGATAGGCTCCTACGAGCAGTACTTC.

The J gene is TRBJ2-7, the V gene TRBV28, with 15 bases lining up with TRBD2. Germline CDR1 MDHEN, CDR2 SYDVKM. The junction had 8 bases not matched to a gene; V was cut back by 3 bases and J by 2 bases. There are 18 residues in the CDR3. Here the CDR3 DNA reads TGTGCCAGCAGTTTTCCGCAGGGACTAGCGGGAGGTCCCTACGAGCAGTACTTC. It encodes CASSFPQGLAGGPYEQYF.

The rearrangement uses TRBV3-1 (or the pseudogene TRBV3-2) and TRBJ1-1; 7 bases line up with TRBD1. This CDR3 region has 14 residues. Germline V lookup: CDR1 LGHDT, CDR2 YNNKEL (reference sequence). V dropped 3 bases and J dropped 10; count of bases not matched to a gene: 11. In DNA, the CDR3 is TGTGCCAGCAGCCACCGTTCCAGGGACAGTATAGCTTTCTTT. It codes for CASSHRSRDSIAFF.

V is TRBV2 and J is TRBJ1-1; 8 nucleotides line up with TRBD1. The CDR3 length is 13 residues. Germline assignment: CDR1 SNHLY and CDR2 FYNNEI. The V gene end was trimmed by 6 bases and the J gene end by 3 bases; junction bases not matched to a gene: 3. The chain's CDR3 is CASRDRVYTEAFF. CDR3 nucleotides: TGTGCCAGCAGGGACAGGGTGTACACTGAAGCTTTCTTT. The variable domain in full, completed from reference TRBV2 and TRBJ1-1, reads EPEVTQTPSHQVTQMGQEVILRCVPISNHLYFYWYRQILGQKVEFLVSFYNNEISEKSEIFDDQFSVERPDGSNFTLKIRSTKLEDSAMYFCASRDRVYTEAFFGQGTRLTVV.

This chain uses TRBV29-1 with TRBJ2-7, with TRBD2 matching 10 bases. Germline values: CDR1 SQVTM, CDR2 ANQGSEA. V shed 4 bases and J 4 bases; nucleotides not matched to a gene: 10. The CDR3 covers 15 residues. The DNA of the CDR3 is TGCAGCGTTGGGGCCCTAGCGGGGGTTGAATACGAGCAGTACTTC. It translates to CSVGALAGVEYEQYF.

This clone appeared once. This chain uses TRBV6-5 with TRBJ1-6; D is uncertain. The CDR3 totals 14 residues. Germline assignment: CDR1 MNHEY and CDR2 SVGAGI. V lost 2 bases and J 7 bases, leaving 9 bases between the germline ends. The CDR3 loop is CASSYGPGNSPLHF. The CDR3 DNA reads TGTGCCAGCAGTTACGGCCCGGGGAATTCACCCCTCCACTTT.